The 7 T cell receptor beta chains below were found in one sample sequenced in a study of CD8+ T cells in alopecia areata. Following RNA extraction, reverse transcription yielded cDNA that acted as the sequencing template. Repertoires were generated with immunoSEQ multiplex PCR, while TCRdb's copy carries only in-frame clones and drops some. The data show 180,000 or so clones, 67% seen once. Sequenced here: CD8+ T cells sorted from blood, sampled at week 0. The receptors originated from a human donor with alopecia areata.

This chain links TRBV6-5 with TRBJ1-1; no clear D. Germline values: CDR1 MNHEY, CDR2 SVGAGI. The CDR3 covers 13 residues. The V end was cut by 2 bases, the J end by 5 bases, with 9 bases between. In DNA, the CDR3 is TGTGCCAGCAGTTACGGGGAGAGGACTGAAGCTTTCTTT. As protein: CASSYGERTEAFF.

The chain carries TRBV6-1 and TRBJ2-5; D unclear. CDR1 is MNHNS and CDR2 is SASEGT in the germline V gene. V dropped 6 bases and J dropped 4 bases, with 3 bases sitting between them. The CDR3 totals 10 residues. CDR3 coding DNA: TGTGCCAGCAGCCGAGAGACCCAGTACTTC. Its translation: CASSRETQYF.

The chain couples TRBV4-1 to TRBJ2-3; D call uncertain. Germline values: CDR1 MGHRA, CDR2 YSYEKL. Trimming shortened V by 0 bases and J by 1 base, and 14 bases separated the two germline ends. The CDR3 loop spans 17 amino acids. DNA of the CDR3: TGCGCCAGCAGCCAAGATCGGTGGGAAGTTGGCACAGATACGCAGTATTTT. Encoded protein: CASSQDRWEVGTDTQYF.

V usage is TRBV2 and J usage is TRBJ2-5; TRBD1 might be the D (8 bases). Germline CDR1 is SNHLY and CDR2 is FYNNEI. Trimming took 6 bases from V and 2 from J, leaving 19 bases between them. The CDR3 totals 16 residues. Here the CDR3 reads CASSERGWTGQETQYF. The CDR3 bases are TGTGCCAGCAGCGAGCGGGGTTGGACAGGGCAAGAGACCCAGTACTTC.

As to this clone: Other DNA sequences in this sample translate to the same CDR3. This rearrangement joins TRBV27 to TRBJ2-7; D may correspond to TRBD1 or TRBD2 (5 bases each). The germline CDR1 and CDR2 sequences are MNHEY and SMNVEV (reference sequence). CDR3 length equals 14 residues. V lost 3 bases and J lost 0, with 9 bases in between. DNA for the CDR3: TGTGCCAGCAGTTTGGGGGTGAGCTCCTACGAGCAGTACTTC. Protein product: CASSLGVSSYEQYF.

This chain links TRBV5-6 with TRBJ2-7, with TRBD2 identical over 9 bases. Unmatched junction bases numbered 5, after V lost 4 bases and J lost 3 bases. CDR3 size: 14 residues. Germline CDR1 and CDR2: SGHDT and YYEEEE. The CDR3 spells CASSLSGGHYEQYF. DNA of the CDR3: TGTGCCAGCAGCCTAAGCGGGGGGCACTACGAGCAGTACTTC.

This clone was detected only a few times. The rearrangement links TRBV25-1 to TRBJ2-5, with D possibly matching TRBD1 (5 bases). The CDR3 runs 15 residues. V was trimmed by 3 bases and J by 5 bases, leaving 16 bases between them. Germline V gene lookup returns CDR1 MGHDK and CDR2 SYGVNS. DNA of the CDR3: TGTGCCAGCAGTGATACTTGGGCCCCAGGGGAGACCCAGTACTTC. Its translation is CASSDTWAPGETQYF.